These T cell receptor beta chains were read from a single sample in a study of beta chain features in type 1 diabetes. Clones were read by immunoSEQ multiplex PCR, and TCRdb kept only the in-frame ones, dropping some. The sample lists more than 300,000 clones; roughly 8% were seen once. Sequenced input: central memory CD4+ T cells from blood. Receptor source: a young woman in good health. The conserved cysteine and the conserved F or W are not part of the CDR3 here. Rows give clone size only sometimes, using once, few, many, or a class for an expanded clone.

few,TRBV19,ASSITRTGYQPQH
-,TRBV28,ASSHPGQMYGYT
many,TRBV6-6,GTSSQETQY
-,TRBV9,ASSVSVGHANTGELF
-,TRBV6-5,ASSFAPGNTEAF
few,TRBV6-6,ASSLLLAGGGEQY
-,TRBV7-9,ASSLGQGGTDTQY
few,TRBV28,ASSRPTGTFLPQH
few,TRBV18,ASSPAGGLLKYEQY
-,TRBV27,ASSEAPRTGELF
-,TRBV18,ASSLISGSGNDNEQF